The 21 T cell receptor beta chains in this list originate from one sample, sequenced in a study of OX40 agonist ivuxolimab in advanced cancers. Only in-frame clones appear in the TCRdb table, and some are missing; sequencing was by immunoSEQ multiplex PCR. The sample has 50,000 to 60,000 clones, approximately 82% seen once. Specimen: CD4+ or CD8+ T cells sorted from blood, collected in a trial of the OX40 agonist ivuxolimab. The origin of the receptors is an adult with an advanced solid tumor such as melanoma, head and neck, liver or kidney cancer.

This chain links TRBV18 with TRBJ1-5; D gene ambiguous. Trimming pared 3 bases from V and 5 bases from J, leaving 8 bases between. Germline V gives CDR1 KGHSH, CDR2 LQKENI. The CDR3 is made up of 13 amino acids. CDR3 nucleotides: TGTGCCAGCTCACCTAGTGGGGATCAGCCCCAGCATTTT. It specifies CASSPSGDQPQHF.

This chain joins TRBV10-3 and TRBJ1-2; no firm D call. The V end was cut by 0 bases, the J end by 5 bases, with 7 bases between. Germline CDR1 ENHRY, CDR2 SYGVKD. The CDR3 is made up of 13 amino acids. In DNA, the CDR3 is TGTGCCATCAGTGAGTCGGGTTTATATGGCTACACCTTC. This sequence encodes CAISESGLYGYTF.

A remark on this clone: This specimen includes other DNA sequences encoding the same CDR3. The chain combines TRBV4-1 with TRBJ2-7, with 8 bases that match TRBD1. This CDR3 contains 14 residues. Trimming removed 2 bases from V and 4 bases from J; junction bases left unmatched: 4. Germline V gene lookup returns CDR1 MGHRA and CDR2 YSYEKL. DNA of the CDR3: TGCGCCAGCAGCCAACTCAGGGGGCCGTACGAGCAGTACTTC. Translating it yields CASSQLRGPYEQYF.

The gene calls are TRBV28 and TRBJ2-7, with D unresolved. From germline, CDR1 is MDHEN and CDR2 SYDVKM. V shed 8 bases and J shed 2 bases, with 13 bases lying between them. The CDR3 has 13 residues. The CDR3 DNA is TGTGCCAGCCTATCGCCTTTAACCTACGAGCAGTACTTC. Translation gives CASLSPLTYEQYF.

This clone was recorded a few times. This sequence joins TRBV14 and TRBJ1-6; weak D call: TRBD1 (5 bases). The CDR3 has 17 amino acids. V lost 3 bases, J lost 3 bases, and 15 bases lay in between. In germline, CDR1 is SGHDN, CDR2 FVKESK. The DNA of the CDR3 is TGTGCCAGCAGCCAGGAAAGTAGGGGAAGCTATAATTCACCCCTCCACTTT. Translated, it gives CASSQESRGSYNSPLHF.

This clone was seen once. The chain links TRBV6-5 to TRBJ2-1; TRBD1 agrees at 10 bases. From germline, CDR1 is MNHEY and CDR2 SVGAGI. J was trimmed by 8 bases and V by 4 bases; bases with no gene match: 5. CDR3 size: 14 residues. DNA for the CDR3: TGTGCCAGCAGTTTGGGACAGGGGTACGATGAGCAGTTCTTC. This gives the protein CASSLGQGYDEQFF.

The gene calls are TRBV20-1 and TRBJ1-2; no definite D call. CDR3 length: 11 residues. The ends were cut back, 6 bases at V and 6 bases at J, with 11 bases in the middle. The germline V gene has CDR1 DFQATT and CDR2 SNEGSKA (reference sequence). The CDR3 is CSANGVDGYTF. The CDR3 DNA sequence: TGCAGTGCAAATGGGGTTGATGGCTACACCTTC.

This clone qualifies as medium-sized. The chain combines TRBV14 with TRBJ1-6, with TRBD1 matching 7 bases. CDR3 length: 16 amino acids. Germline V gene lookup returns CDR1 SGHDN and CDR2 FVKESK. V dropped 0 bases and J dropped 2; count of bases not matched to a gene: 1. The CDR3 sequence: CASSQEGGAYNSPLHF. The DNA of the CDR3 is TGTGCCAGCAGCCAAGAAGGGGGCGCCTATAATTCACCCCTCCACTTT.

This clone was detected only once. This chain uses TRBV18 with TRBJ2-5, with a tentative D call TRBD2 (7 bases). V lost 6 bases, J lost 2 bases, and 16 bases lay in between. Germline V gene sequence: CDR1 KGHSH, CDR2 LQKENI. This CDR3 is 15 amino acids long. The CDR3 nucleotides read TGTGCCAGCTCGCTGGGGGGGCAGAAGCAAGAGACCCAGTACTTC. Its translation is CASSLGGQKQETQYF.

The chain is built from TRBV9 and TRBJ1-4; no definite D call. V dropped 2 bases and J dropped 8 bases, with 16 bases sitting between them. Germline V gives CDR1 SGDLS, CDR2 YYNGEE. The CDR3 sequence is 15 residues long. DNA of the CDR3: TGTGCCAGCAGCGTCGCCCCCGGTTTATCCGAAAAACTGTTTTTT. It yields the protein CASSVAPGLSEKLFF.

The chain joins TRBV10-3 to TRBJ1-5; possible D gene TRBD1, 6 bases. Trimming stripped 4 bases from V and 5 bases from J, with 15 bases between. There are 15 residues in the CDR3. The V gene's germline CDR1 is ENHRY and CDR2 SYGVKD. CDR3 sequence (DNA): TGTGCCATCAGTGTGCGGGCAGGGGAGGATCAGCCCCAGCATTTT. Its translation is CAISVRAGEDQPQHF.

This CDR3 reads CASSATGVVGELFF. DNA for the CDR3: TGTGCCAGCAGTGCGACAGGGGTGGTCGGGGAGCTGTTTTTT. This sequence joins TRBV25-1 and TRBJ2-2; 8 nucleotides agree with TRBD1. Per germline, CDR1 MGHDK and CDR2 SYGVNS. V was pared by 4 bases and J by 7 bases, with 5 bases of the junction left unmatched. The CDR3 contains 14 residues.

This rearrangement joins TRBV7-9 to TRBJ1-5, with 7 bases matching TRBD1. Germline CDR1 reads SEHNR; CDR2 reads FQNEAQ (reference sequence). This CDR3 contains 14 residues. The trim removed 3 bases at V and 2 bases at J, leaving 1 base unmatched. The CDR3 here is CASSFTGGNQPQHF. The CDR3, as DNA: TGTGCCAGCAGCTTTACAGGGGGCAATCAGCCCCAGCATTTT. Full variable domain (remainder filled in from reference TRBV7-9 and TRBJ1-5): DTGVSQNPRHKITKRGQNVTFRCDPISEHNRLYWYRQTLGQGPEFLTYFQNEAQLEKSRLLSDRFSAERPKGSFSTLEIQRTEQGDSAMYLCASSFTGGNQPQHFGDGTRLSIL.

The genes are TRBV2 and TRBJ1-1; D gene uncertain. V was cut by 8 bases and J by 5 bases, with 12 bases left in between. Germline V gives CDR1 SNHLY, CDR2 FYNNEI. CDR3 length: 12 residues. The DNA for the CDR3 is TGTGCCAGCGGGAACGGTTGGACTGAAGCTTTCTTT. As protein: CASGNGWTEAFF.

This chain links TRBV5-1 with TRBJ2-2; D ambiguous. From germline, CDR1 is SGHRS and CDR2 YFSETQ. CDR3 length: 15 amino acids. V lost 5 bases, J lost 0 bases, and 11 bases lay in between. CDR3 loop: CASSFESPNTGELFF. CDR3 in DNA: TGCGCCAGCAGTTTCGAGAGCCCGAACACCGGGGAGCTGTTTTTT.

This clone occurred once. The CDR3 region has the DNA TGTGCCAGCAGCTTAGAAGCCCCATACGAGCAGTACTTC. Its protein product is CASSLEAPYEQYF. The rearrangement uses TRBV7-3 and TRBJ2-7; D not certain. Trimming removed 2 bases at V and 4 bases at J, with 9 bases between. CDR1 and CDR2 (germline): SGHTA, FQGTGA. The CDR3 has 13 residues. Based on the CDR3 plus reference TRBV7-3 and TRBJ2-7, the full variable domain is GAGVSQTPSNKVTEKGKYVELRCDPISGHTALYWYRQSLGQGPEFLIYFQGTGAADDSGLPNDRFFAVRPEGSVSTLKIQRTERGDSAVYLCASSLEAPYEQYFGPGTRLTVT.

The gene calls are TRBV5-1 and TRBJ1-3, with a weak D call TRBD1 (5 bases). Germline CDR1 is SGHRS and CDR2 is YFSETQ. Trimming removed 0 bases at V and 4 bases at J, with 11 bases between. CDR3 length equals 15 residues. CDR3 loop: CASSLEGADGNTIYF. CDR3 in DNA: TGCGCCAGCAGCTTGGAAGGGGCGGACGGAAACACCATATATTTT.

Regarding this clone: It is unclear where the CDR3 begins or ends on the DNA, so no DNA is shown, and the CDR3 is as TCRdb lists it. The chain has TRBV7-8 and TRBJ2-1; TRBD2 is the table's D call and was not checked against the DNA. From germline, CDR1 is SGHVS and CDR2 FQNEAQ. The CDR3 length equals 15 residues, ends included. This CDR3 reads CASSFVASGAPERFF.

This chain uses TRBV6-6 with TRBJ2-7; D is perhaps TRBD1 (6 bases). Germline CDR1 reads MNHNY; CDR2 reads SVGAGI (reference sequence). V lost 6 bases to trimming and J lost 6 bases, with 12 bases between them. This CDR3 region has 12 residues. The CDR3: CASSHRVGEQYF. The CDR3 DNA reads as TGTGCCAGCAGCCACAGGGTTGGCGAGCAGTACTTC.

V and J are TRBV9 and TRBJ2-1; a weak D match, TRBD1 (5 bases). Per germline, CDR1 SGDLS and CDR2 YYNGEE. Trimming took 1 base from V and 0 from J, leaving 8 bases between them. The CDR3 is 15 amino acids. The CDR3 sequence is CASSVQGSSYNEQFF. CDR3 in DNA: TGTGCCAGCAGCGTACAGGGTAGCTCCTACAATGAGCAGTTCTTC.

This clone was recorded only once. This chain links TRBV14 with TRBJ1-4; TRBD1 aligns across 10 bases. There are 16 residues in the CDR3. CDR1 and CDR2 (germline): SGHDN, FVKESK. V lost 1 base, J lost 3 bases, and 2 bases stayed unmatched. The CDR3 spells CASSQAGTGANEKLFF. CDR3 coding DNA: TGTGCCAGCAGCCAAGCTGGGACAGGGGCTAATGAAAAACTGTTTTTT.